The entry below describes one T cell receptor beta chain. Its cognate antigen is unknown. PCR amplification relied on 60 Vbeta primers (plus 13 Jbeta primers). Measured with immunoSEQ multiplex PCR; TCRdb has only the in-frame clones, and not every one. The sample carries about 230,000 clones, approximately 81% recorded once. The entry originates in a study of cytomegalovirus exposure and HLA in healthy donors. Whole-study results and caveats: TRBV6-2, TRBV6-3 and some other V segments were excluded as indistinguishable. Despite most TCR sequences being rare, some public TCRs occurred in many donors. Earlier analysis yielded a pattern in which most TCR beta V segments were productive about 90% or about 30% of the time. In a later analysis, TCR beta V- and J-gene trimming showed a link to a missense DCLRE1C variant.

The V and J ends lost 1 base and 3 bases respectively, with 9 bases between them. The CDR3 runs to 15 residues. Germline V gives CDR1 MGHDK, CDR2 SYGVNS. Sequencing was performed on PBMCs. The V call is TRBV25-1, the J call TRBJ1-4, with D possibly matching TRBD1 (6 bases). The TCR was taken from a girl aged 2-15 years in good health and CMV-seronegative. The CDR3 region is CASSELYRANEKLFF. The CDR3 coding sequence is TGTGCCAGCAGTGAATTATACAGGGCTAATGAAAAACTGTTTTTT.